Shown below are 27 T cell receptor beta chains from a single sample sequenced in a study of T cells in Graves' hyperthyroidism and ophthalmopathy. The investigators amplified TCR beta CDR3 regions from RNA transcripts. During a first-round RT-PCR of the TCR CDR3, the HTBI primer set was used. MiXCR, applied by TCRdb to the multiplex PCR reads, yields one record per CDR3 protein. Of approximately 430,000 distinct CDR3 sequences listed, 15% to 19% are singletons. Sequencing used blood. The receptors originated from a woman under 30 with Graves' hyperthyroidism.

On this clonotype itself: A read error may explain this, as a much larger clone is one base away. This chain joins TRBV20-1 and TRBJ2-1, with 7 positions matching TRBD2. This CDR3 has 11 residues. The junction had 11 bases not matched to a gene; V was cut back by 6 bases and J by 15 bases. Per germline, CDR1 DFQATT and CDR2 SNEGSKA (reference sequence). The CDR3 nucleotides read TGCAGTGCCTTGGGACTAAATCAGCGGTTCTTC. Amino acid sequence: CSALGLNQRFF.

This clonotype was recorded at least ten times. The chain joins TRBV7-2 to TRBJ2-7, with D perhaps TRBD1 or TRBD2 (5 bases each). The CDR3 is made up of 15 amino acids. Between the trimmed V and J ends, which lost 3 bases and 4 bases, there was a span of 16 bases. The germline gives CDR1 SGHTA, CDR2 FQGNSA. The CDR3 coding sequence is TGTGCCAGCAGCTTGGAACCGGGACCTTGGTACGAGCAGTACTTC. Translation: CASSLEPGPWYEQYF.

This clonotype has ten or more counts. The chain couples TRBV7-2 to TRBJ2-1; D is perhaps TRBD1 (6 bases). Germline V gene sequence: CDR1 SGHTA, CDR2 FQGNSA. The CDR3 runs to 14 residues. V shed 5 bases and J shed 6 bases, with 14 bases lying between them. The CDR3 DNA reads TGTGCCAGCAGCCCCCTACAGGGAACCAATGAGCAGTTCTTC. Residues: CASSPLQGTNEQFF.

This clonotype occurred many times. The gene calls are TRBV2 and TRBJ2-3; TRBD1 matches at 9 bases. The germline gives CDR1 SNHLY, CDR2 FYNNEI. The CDR3 has 16 amino acids. V lost 3 bases, J lost 0 bases, and 4 bases stayed unmatched. CDR3 DNA sequence: TGTGCCAGCAGTGAGAACAGGGGGCTTAGCACAGATACGCAGTATTTT. It yields the protein CASSENRGLSTDTQYF.

This chain joins TRBV18 and TRBJ2-3; 7 bases fit TRBD1. Trimming at V came to 3 bases and at J to 3 bases, leaving 6 bases not matched to a gene. Germline CDR1 is KGHSH and CDR2 is LQKENI. The CDR3 is 15 amino acids. The CDR3 sequence is CASSPRQGNTDTQYF. CDR3 nucleotides: TGTGCCAGCTCACCCCGACAGGGTAATACAGATACGCAGTATTTT.

This clonotype has just one count. This may come from a read error, since a much larger clone is one base off. This chain uses TRBV5-1 with TRBJ1-4; 9 bases line up with TRBD1. The CDR3 loop spans 16 amino acids. Per germline, CDR1 SGHRS and CDR2 YFSETQ. CDR3 protein: CASSLGDRVDNEELFF. CDR3 sequence (DNA): TGCGCCAGCAGCTTGGGGGACAGGGTCGATAATGAAGAACTGTTTTTT.

This clonotype came up many times. The chain combines TRBV20-1 with TRBJ2-5; D is perhaps TRBD1 (5 bases). V lost 4 bases to trimming and J lost 5 bases, with 20 bases between them. The CDR3 totals 15 residues. Germline V lookup: CDR1 DFQATT, CDR2 SNEGSKA (reference sequence). As DNA, the CDR3 is TGCAGTGCTATGGTTGGGGCCCAAATAGGGGAGACCCAGTACTTC. It translates to CSAMVGAQIGETQYF.

This clonotype was counted a few times. The V gene is TRBV28, the J gene TRBJ2-7; possibly TRBD2 for D (5 bases). The CDR3 covers 13 residues. Germline V lookup: CDR1 MDHEN, CDR2 SYDVKM. V gave up 3 bases and J gave up 4 bases, with 10 bases separating them. The CDR3 loop reads CASSFLSGYEQYF. CDR3 coding DNA: TGTGCCAGCAGTTTTTTGTCGGGGTACGAGCAGTACTTC.

This sequence joins TRBV12-3 or TRBV12-4 and TRBJ2-7; D is perhaps TRBD1 or TRBD2 (5 bases each). CDR3 length: 13 residues. V was pared by 7 bases and J by 2 bases, with 12 bases between. The CDR3 is CASTLRGAYEQYF. The CDR3 DNA sequence: TGTGCCAGCACCTTGAGGGGTGCCTACGAGCAGTACTTC.

This clonotype was detected many times. The chain couples TRBV3-1 to TRBJ1-1, with D tentatively TRBD1 (5 bases). The V end lost 1 base, the J end lost 5 bases, and 8 bases lay between the germline ends. Germline CDR1 reads LGHDT; CDR2 reads YNNKEL (reference sequence). CDR3 size: 13 residues. CDR3 sequence reads: CASSQAGGTEAFF. Written as DNA, the CDR3 is TGTGCCAGCAGCCAAGCCGGGGGAACTGAAGCTTTCTTT.

This sequence joins TRBV20-1 and TRBJ2-1; TRBD2 agrees at 12 bases. Germline V gene sequence: CDR1 DFQATT, CDR2 SNEGSKA (reference sequence). Trimming removed 6 bases from V and 11 bases from J; junction bases left unmatched: 8. This CDR3 region has 13 residues. This CDR3 is CSATGTSGRQQFF. CDR3 bases: TGCAGTGCCACCGGGACTAGCGGGCGGCAGCAGTTCTTC.

This clonotype has ten or more counts. The chain is built from TRBV12-3 or TRBV12-4 and TRBJ2-1; TRBD1 aligns across 7 bases. The CDR3 is 14 residues long. The ends lost 5 bases at V and 4 bases at J; junction bases unmatched: 5. The CDR3 sequence: CASSRQGGYNEQFF. The CDR3, as DNA: TGTGCCAGCAGTCGACAGGGCGGATACAATGAGCAGTTCTTC.

This clonotype was seen ten or more times. V gene TRBV6-2 or TRBV6-3 combines with J gene TRBJ2-7; 11 bases are a match to TRBD2. Germline-derived CDR1 and CDR2 are MNHEY and SVGEGT. The CDR3 length is 16 residues. V lost 4 bases and J lost 5; bases outside the gene matches: 10. This CDR3 reads CASSSYRTSGFNEQYF. The CDR3 nucleotides are TGTGCCAGCAGTTCCTATCGGACTAGCGGGTTCAACGAGCAGTACTTC.

The V and J genes are TRBV12-3 or TRBV12-4 and TRBJ2-1; D possibly corresponds to TRBD1 (5 bases). There are 13 residues in the CDR3. Trimming left V 6 bases short and J 5 bases short, with 11 bases between. CDR3 region: CASSPRADNEQFF. The CDR3, as DNA: TGTGCCAGCAGCCCCAGGGCGGACAATGAGCAGTTCTTC.

This clonotype was seen many times. The chain is built from TRBV2 and TRBJ2-1; 7 bases agree with TRBD1. CDR1 is SNHLY and CDR2 is FYNNEI in the germline V gene. V shed 6 bases, J shed 6 bases, and the junction held 8 bases outside the gene matches. This CDR3 region has 14 residues. The CDR3 reads CASRYDRAVNEQFF. The CDR3 region has the DNA TGTGCCAGCAGATACGACAGGGCCGTCAATGAGCAGTTCTTC.

This rearrangement joins TRBV10-2 to TRBJ1-2; D might be TRBD1 (6 bases). Trimming removed 7 bases from V and 8 bases from J, with 17 bases in between. This CDR3 contains 13 residues. Germline CDR1 WSHSY, CDR2 SAAADI. CDR3 nucleotides: TGCGCCAGCAAGGCCTCGGGGGCTCGGGGCTACACCTTC. This codes for CASKASGARGYTF.

In this sample, this clonotype turned up many times. The rearrangement links TRBV2 to TRBJ2-5; the D gene is possibly TRBD2 (5 bases). Deletions cut 6 bases from V and 5 bases from J, with 10 bases between. The CDR3 has 12 amino acids. Germline loops: CDR1 SNHLY, CDR2 FYNNEI. CDR3 in DNA: TGTGCCAGCAGAGCCGAGGGTGAGACCCAGTACTTC. Its translation is CASRAEGETQYF.

This clonotype has ten or more counts. The chain employs TRBV2 and TRBJ1-1, with D unclear. V lost 0 bases and J lost 5, with 4 bases in between. This CDR3 spans 12 amino acids. Germline CDR1 is SNHLY and CDR2 is FYNNEI. The CDR3 loop reads CASSEARTEAFF. The CDR3 bases are TGTGCCAGCAGTGAAGCCAGAACTGAAGCTTTCTTT.

This clonotype has a count of ten or more. The V and J genes are TRBV7-6 and TRBJ2-7; 14 bases fit TRBD2. CDR3 length: 18 residues. Germline V gene data show CDR1 as SGHVS and CDR2 as FNYEAQ. J lost 3 bases, V lost 1 base, and 8 bases had no gene match. CDR3 protein: CASSLVGGLAGELYEQYF. CDR3 sequence (DNA): TGTGCCAGCAGCTTAGTAGGGGGACTAGCGGGGGAACTCTACGAGCAGTACTTC.

Many counts were recorded for this clonotype. The chain recombines TRBV12-3 or TRBV12-4 with TRBJ1-5, with 7 bases that match TRBD1. V was clipped by 7 bases and J by 7 bases; unmatched bases: 10. This CDR3 is 14 amino acids long. The CDR3 loop reads CASNFGGGRQPQHF. The CDR3 DNA reads as TGTGCCAGCAACTTTGGAGGGGGCAGGCAGCCCCAGCATTTT.

The rearrangement links TRBV18 to TRBJ2-1, with a possible D match to TRBD2 (6 bases). The CDR3 length is 19 residues. Germline lookup yields CDR1 KGHSH and CDR2 LQKENI. V lost 3 bases, J lost 0 bases, and 21 bases lay in between. CDR3 in amino acids: CASSPARDFKLSSYNEQFF. CDR3 DNA: TGTGCCAGCTCACCGGCGCGGGACTTTAAACTTAGCTCCTACAATGAGCAGTTCTTC.

A few counts support this clonotype. The CDR3 region has the DNA TGTGCCAGTAGTATAAGGGGCGGACAATACGAGCAGTACTTC. Translating it yields CASSIRGGQYEQYF. The V call is TRBV11-2, the J call TRBJ2-7; D perhaps matches TRBD1 (5 bases). This CDR3 is built from 14 residues. The ends were cut back, 9 bases at V and 4 bases at J, with 19 bases in the middle. The germline gives CDR1 SGHAT, CDR2 FQNNGV.

This clonotype was counted ten times or more. The chain combines TRBV20-1 with TRBJ2-5; 7 nucleotides match TRBD2. The CDR3 is 14 amino acids. V shed 6 bases, J shed 3 bases, and the junction held 10 bases outside the gene matches. Germline-derived CDR1 and CDR2 are DFQATT and SNEGSKA (reference sequence). The DNA of the CDR3 is TGCAGTGCCGGAGATCGGGCGGGGGAAGAGACCCAGTACTTC. Encoded protein: CSAGDRAGEETQYF.

This clonotype was seen ten or more times. The chain combines TRBV3-1 with TRBJ2-5; the D is unclear. Germline V gene lookup returns CDR1 LGHDT and CDR2 YNNKEL (reference sequence). The germline V and J ends were trimmed by 1 base and 5 bases, with 14 bases remaining between them. CDR3 length equals 15 residues. The CDR3, as DNA: TGTGCCAGCAGCCAAGCCCAGAGAGGAATGGAGACCCAGTACTTC. Encoded protein: CASSQAQRGMETQYF.

This chain links TRBV25-1 with TRBJ1-3; D uncertain. CDR1 is MGHDK and CDR2 is SYGVNS in the germline V gene. V shed 3 bases and J shed 0 bases, with 9 bases lying between them. CDR3 size: 15 residues. The CDR3 spells CASSEGRLSGNTIYF. The CDR3 DNA reads as TGTGCCAGCAGTGAGGGCAGACTCTCTGGAAACACCATATATTTT.

The chain uses TRBV7-2 and TRBJ2-3; no firm D call. The CDR3 has 18 residues. V gave up 6 bases and J gave up 4 bases, with 26 bases separating them. Germline values: CDR1 SGHTA, CDR2 FQGNSA. The CDR3 region has the DNA TGTGCCAGCAGACCTCCAACACGAAGTGGCGGTGGGTCAGATACGCAGTATTTT. It is translated as CASRPPTRSGGGSDTQYF.

This clonotype was observed at least ten times. The rearrangement joins TRBV28 to TRBJ1-2; possibly TRBD1 for D (6 bases). Looked up from germline, CDR1 is MDHEN and CDR2 is SYDVKM. This CDR3 is 17 amino acids long. The germline V and J ends were trimmed by 5 bases and 0 bases, with 19 bases remaining between them. The CDR3 nucleotides are TGTGCCAGCAGTCTACAGGGAGGGCGGTCGTCTAACTATGGCTACACCTTC. Translated, it gives CASSLQGGRSSNYGYTF.